This TCR beta chain was obtained from a study of T cells after posttransplantation cyclophosphamide. Germline loops: CDR1 SGHDT, CDR2 YYEEEE. There are 17 residues in the CDR3. After removal of 4 bases from V and 6 bases from J, the junction contained 15 bases not matched to a gene. Profiling relied on immunoSEQ multiplex PCR, and the TCRdb table lists in-frame clones only, not all of them. Recorded here are approximately 26,000 clones, with no singletons, and the ten leading clones hold 4.4%. This clone was recorded many times. The chain carries TRBV5-6 and TRBJ2-1; 8 nucleotides agree with TRBD1. The sequencing sample was made of PBMCs. The clonotype was recovered from a woman aged 45-65 years in good health, CMV-negative, and a related stem cell transplant donor. The CDR3 sequence: CASSPIQDRAGLNEQFF. As DNA, the CDR3 is TGTGCCAGCAGCCCTATACAGGACAGGGCCGGGCTCAATGAGCAGTTCTTC.